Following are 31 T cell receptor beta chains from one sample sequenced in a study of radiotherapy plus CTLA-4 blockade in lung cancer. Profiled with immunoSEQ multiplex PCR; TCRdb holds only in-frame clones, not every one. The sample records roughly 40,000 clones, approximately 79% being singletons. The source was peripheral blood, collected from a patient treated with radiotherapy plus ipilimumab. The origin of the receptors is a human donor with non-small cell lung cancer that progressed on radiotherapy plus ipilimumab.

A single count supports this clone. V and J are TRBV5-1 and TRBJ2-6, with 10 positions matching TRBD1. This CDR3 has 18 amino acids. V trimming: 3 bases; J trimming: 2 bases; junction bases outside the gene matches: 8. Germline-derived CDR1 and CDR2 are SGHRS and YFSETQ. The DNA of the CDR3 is TGCGCCAGCAGCTCAAAGACAGGGGGCGGGACTGGGGCCAACGTCCTGACTTTC. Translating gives CASSSKTGGGTGANVLTF.

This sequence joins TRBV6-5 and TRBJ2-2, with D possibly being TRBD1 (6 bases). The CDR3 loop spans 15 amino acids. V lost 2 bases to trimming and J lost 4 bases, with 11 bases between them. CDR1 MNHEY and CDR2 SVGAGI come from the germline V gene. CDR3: CASSYQGMGTGELFF. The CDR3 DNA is TGTGCCAGCAGTTACCAGGGGATGGGCACCGGGGAGCTGTTTTTT.

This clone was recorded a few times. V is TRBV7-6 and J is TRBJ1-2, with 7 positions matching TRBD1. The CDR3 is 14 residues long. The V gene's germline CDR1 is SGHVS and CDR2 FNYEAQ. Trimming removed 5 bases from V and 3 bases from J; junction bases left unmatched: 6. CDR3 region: CASSPGQTYYGYTF. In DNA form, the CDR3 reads TGTGCCAGCAGCCCGGGACAGACATACTATGGCTACACCTTC.

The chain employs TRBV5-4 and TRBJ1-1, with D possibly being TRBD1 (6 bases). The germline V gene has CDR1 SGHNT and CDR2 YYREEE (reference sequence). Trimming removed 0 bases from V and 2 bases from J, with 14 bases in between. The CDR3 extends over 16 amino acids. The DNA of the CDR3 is TGTGCCAGCAGCTTGGCCTCAGGGGCTTTAAACACTGAAGCTTTCTTT. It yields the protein CASSLASGALNTEAFF. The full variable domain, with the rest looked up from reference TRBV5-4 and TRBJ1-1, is ETGVTQSPTHLIKTRGQQVTLRCSSQSGHNTVSWYQQALGQGPQFIFQYYREEENGRGNFPPRFSGLQFPNYSSELNVNALELDDSALYLCASSLASGALNTEAFFGQGTRLTVV.

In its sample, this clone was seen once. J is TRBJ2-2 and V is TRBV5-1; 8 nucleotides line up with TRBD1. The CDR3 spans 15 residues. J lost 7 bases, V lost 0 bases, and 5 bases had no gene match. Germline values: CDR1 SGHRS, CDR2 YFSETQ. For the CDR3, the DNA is TGCGCCAGCAGCTTGGCCCCGGGACAGGACGGGGAGCTGTTTTTT. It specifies CASSLAPGQDGELFF.

The CDR3 DNA sequence: TGTGCCAGCAGCCAAGGTGGTCAGGGTCAAGAGACCCAGTACTTC. Translating gives CASSQGGQGQETQYF. The chain carries TRBV4-2 and TRBJ2-5, with D tentatively TRBD1 (5 bases). The V gene's germline CDR1 is LGHNA and CDR2 YNFKEQ. V gave up 1 base and J gave up 2 bases, with 11 bases separating them. This CDR3 has 15 amino acids.

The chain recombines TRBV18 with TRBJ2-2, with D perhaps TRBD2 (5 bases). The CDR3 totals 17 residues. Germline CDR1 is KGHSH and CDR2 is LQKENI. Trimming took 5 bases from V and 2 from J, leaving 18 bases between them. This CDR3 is CASSSSAGVSNTGELFF. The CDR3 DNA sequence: TGTGCCAGCTCATCGTCAGCCGGGGTCAGTAACACCGGGGAGCTGTTTTTT.

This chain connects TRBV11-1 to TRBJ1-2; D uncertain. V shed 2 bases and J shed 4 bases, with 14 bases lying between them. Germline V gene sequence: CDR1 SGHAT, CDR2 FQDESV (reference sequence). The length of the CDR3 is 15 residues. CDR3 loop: CASSLRVNRSYGYTF. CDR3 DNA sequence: TGTGCCAGCAGCTTACGAGTCAACAGATCCTATGGCTACACCTTC.

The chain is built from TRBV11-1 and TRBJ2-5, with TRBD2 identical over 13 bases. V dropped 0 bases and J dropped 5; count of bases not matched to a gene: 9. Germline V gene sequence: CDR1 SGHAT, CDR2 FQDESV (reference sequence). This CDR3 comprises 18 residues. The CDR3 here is CASSLATELAGGPETQYF. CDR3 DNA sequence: TGTGCCAGCAGCTTAGCTACAGAACTAGCGGGGGGGCCTGAGACCCAGTACTTC.

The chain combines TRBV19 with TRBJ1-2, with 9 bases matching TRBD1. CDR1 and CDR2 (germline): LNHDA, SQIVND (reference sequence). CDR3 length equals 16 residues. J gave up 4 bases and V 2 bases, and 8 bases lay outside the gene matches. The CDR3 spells CASSILQGADIYGYTF. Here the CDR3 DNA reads TGTGCCAGTAGTATACTACAGGGGGCAGACATCTATGGCTACACCTTC.

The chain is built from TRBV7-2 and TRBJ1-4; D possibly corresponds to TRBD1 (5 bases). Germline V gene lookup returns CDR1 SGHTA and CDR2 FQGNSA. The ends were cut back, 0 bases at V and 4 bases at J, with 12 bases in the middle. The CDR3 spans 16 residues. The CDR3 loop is CASSLAGSGLNEKLFF. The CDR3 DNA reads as TGTGCCAGCAGCTTAGCGGGGTCGGGACTTAATGAAAAACTGTTTTTT.

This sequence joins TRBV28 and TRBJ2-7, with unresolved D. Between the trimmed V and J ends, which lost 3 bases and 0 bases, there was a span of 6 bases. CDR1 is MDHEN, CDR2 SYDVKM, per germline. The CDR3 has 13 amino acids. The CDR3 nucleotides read TGTGCCAGCAGTTTGAGTATCTCCTACGAGCAGTACTTC. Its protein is CASSLSISYEQYF.

The CDR3 nucleotides read TGTGCCAGCAGCCAAGAGGGAACGAGGGCTGGAAACACCATATATTTT. Amino acids: CASSQEGTRAGNTIYF. The gene calls are TRBV4-2 and TRBJ1-3; unclear D gene. The V end was cut by 0 bases, the J end by 2 bases, with 11 bases between. This CDR3 comprises 16 residues. Germline V gives CDR1 LGHNA, CDR2 YNFKEQ.

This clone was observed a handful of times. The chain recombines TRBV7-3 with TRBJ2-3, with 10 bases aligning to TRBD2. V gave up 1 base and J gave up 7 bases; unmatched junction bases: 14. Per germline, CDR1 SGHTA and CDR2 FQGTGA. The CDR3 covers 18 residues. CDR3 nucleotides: TGTGCCAGCAGCTTAATACCTGAGGGGAGCGGGGGGGCGAATACGCAGTATTTT. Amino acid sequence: CASSLIPEGSGGANTQYF.

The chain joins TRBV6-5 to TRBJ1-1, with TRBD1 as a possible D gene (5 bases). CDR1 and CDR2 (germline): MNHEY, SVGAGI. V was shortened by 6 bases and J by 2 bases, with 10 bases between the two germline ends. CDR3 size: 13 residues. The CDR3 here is CASRMTENTEAFF. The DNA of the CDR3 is TGTGCCAGCAGGATGACAGAAAACACTGAAGCTTTCTTT.

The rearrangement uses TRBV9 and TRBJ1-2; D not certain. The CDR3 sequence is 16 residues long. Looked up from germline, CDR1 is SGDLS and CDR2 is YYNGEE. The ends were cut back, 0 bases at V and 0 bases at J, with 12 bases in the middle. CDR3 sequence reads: CASSVVSGGANYGYTF. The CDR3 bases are TGTGCCAGCAGCGTAGTATCAGGAGGAGCTAACTATGGCTACACCTTC. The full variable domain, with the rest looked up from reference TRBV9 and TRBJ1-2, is DSGVTQTPKHLITATGQRVTLRCSPRSGDLSVYWYQQSLDQGLQFLIQYYNGEERAKGNILERFSAQQFPDLHSELNLSSLELGDSALYFCASSVVSGGANYGYTFGSGTRLTVV.

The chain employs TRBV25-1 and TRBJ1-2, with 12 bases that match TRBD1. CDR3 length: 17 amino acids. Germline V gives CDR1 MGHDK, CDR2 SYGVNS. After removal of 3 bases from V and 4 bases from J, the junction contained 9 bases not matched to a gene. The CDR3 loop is CASSDRDRGRVFYGYTF. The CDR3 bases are TGTGCCAGCAGTGACCGGGACAGGGGGCGCGTCTTCTATGGCTACACCTTC.

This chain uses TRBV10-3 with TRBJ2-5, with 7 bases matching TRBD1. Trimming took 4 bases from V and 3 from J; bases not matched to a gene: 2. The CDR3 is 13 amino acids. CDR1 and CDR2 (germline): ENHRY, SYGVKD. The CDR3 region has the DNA TGTGCCATCAGTGGACAGGGTAAAGAGACCCAGTACTTC. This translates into CAISGQGKETQYF.

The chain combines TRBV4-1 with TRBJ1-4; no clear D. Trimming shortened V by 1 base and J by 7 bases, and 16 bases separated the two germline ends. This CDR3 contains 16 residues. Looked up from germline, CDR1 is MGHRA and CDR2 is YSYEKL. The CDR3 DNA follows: TGCGCCAGCAGCCAAGGATCGGGGAACGTCGGTGAAAAACTGTTTTTT. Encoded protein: CASSQGSGNVGEKLFF.

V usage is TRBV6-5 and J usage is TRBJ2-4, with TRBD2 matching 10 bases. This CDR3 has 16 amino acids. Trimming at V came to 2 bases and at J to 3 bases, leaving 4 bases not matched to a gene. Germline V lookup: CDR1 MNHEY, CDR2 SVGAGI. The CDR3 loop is CASSYSGGDGKNIQYF. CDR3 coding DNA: TGTGCCAGCAGTTACAGCGGGGGGGATGGCAAAAACATTCAGTACTTC.

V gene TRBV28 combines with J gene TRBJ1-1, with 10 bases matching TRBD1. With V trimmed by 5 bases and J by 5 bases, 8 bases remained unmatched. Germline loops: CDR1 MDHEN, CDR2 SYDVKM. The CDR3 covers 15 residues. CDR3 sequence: CASSRPGQGTTEAFF. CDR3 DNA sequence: TGTGCCAGCAGTCGACCGGGACAGGGGACGACTGAAGCTTTCTTT.

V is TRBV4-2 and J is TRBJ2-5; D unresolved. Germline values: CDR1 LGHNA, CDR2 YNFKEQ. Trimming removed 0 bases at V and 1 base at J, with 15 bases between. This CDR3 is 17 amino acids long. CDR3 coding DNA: TGTGCCAGCAGCCAAGATATAGTAGTACCTTTCCAAGAGACCCAGTACTTC. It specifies CASSQDIVVPFQETQYF.

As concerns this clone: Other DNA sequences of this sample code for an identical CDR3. CDR3 bases: TGTGCCAGCAGCCGACGACAGACGAACACTGAAGCTTTCTTT. Protein sequence: CASSRRQTNTEAFF. This chain joins TRBV7-8 and TRBJ1-1; D is perhaps TRBD1 (5 bases). This CDR3 is 14 amino acids long. V lost 5 bases, J lost 1 base, and 11 bases lay in between. CDR1 and CDR2 from the germline V gene are SGHVS and FQNEAQ. The full variable domain, in which reference TRBV7-8 and TRBJ1-1 provide the parts outside the CDR3, is GAGVSQSPRYKVAKRGQDVALRCDPISGHVSLFWYQQALGQGPEFLTYFQNEAQLDKSGLPSDRFFAERPEGSVSTLKIQRTQQEDSAVYLCASSRRQTNTEAFFGQGTRLTVV.

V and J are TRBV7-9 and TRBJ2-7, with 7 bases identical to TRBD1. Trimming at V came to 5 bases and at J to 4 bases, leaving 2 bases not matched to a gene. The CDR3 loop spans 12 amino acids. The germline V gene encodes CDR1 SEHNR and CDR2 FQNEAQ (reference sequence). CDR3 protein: CASSQTGYEQYF. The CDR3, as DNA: TGTGCCAGCAGCCAGACAGGGTACGAGCAGTACTTC.

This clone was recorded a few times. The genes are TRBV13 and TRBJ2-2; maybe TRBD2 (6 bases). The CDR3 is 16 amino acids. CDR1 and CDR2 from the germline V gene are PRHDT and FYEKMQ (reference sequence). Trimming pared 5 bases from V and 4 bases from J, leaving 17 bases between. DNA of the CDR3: TGTGCCAGCAGCCCAAACGGGGGTCGAATCACCGGGGAGCTGTTTTTT. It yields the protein CASSPNGGRITGELFF.

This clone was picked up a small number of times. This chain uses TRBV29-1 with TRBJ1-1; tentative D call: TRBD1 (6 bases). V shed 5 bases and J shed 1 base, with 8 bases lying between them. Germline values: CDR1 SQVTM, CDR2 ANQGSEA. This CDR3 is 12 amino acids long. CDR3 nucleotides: TGCAGCGTTACACAGGGGAACACTGAAGCTTTCTTT. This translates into CSVTQGNTEAFF.

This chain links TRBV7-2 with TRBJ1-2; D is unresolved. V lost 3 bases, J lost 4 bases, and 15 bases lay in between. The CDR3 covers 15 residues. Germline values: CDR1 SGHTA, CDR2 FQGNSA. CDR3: CASSLSGDRGYGYTF. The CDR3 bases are TGTGCCAGCAGCTTGTCCGGCGACCGGGGCTATGGCTACACCTTC.

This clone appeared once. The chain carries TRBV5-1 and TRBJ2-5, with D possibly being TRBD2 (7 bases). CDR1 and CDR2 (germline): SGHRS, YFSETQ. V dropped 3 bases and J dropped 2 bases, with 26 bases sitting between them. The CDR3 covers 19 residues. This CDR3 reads CASSWRGGARVAGQETQYF. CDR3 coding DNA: TGCGCCAGCAGCTGGAGGGGGGGCGCAAGGGTAGCCGGTCAAGAGACCCAGTACTTC. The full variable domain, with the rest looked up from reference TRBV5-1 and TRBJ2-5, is KAGVTQTPRYLIKTRGQQVTLSCSPISGHRSVSWYQQTPGQGLQFLFEYFSETQRNKGNFPGRFSGRQFSNSRSEMNVSTLELGDSALYLCASSWRGGARVAGQETQYFGPGTRLLVL.

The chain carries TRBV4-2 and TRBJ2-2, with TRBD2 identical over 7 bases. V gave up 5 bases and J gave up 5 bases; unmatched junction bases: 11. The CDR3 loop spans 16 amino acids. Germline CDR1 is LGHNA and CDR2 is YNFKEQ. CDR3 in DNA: TGTGCCAGCAGCTCCAGGGCTGGGGGGGGGACCGGGGAGCTGTTTTTT. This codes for CASSSRAGGGTGELFF.

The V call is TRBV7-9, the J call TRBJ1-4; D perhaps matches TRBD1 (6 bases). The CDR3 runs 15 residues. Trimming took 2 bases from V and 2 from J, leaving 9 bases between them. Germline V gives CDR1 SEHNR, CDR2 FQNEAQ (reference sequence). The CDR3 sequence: CASSLITGTNEKLFF. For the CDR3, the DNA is TGTGCCAGCAGCTTAATCACAGGGACTAATGAAAAACTGTTTTTT.

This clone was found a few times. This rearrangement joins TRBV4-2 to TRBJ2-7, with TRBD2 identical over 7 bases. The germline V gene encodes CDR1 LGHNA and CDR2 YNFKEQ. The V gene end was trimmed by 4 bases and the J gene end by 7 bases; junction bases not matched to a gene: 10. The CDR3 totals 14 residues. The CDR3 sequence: CASSPGPGGREQYF. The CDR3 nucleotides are TGTGCCAGCAGCCCGGGGCCTGGCGGGAGAGAGCAGTACTTC.